This T cell receptor (beta chain) was found in a study of blood T cell repertoires in COVID-19 (TCRdb year 2020). Background for the entire study: Samples covering the acute and convalescent phases of COVID-19 were provided by collaborators in the United States, Italy and Spain. The samples were drawn from two sources: the first 160 participants of the ongoing ImmuneRACE study, and fewer than 1,500 subjects contributed by 6 global collaborators. Where HLA class I and class II types were available, the types were taken from metadata supplied by the sample provider, not from assay-based typing. The material from the prospective study consisted of cDNA or gDNA derived from T cells, B-cell-depleted T cells, or PBMCs. The sample metadata nearly always contained a de-identified subject ID, COVID-19 status, age in years and sex. The dataset comprised deeply sampled blood TCRbeta repertoires from subjects exposed to, actively infected with, or recovered from COVID-19. The repertoires were made available in a free public database intended to serve as a resource for research on the immune response to SARS-CoV-2. Broad study findings and their caveats: How much clinical and demographic metadata was included differed by source and by participant, and the metadata was provided uncurated.

TCRbeta CDR3 regions were amplified from genomic DNA by means of the immunoSEQ Assay, a bias-controlled multiplex PCR. The authors processed their data as follows. Within the assay, amplification of reference gene primers was used to estimate how many nucleated cells each sample contained. Sequence reads were collapsed and filtered to measure the absolute abundance of every unique TCRbeta CDR3 rearrangement. Productive Simpson clonality was computed per sample as the square root of Simpson's diversity index over productive rearrangements. This immuneACCESS table, as held by TCRdb, lists in-frame sequences with V and J called but not all clones. Of the missing ones, under half trace to an unresolved V gene in checked studies; the others have no known cause. D and trimming come from the DNA, and the V and J calls and clone size come from that table. The sample table shows about 280,000 clones, and around 84% are seen once. The top ten clonotypes cover less than 5.5% of the sample.

CDR1 SNHLY and CDR2 FYNNEI were looked up in the germline V gene. CDR3 length: 15 amino acids, cysteine to phenylalanine. Of all the DNA, just the CDR3 is kept, 45 bases in frame from base 1. Between the V and J ends, shortened by 4 bases and 9 bases respectively, the junction contains 21 bases. For this clone: The target of this receptor is not known. Per-base quality was not reported, and no clone a single base away is much larger than it.

Participants in the prospective study were enrolled through a virtual design, were aged about 18 to 90 years, and lived in fewer than 30 United States geographic areas. To assign participants to cohorts, the prospective study relied on clinical history that participants themselves reported in a screening survey and a study questionnaire. Exposed participants were defined as having been in contact with someone with a PCR-confirmed or clinician-diagnosed COVID-19 case within 2 weeks of study entry. Mobile phlebotomists in the prospective study collected whole blood, serum and a nasopharyngeal or oropharyngeal swab from every participant. Participants in the prospective study had the option to provide additional blood draws and questionnaires over a 2-month period. Blood samples from the prospective study were shipped frozen or at room temperature prior to DNA extraction.

The chain is assembled from TRBV2 and TRBJ1-1; TRBD1 is a possible D gene, resting on 5 matching bases. The sequenced material came from PBMCs or T cells enriched from blood (not recorded which). The TCR comes from a man aged 35 to 55 who had been exposed to COVID-19. The DNA sequence is given as TGTGCCAGCAGTGTTGTGCAGGGTACGTTCCTTAAAGCTTTCTTT. This yields the protein CASSVVQGTFLKAFF.